This T cell receptor (beta chain) came from a study of regulatory T cells in long-lasting Graves disease. In the study overall: Graves' cases, newly diagnosed, had used antithyroid drugs under 3 months.

This clonotype came up many times. CDR3-region Arm-PCR and iRepertoire HTBI primers produced the TCR beta libraries. The authors' processing: The study identified about 60 TRBV and some 15 TRBJ segments across samples. TCRdb re-derived calls from the multiplex PCR reads in MiXCR, one entry per CDR3 protein. The V and J calls reflect TCRdb's pipeline rather than the authors' work. The sample includes hundreds of thousands of distinct CDR3 sequences, roughly 15% of them seen just once. Germline-derived CDR1 and CDR2 are MNHEY and SMNVEV (reference sequence). The CDR3 length is 13 residues. Trimming removed 6 bases at V and 10 bases at J, with 13 bases between. Time point meaning: newly diagnosed GD, antithyroid drugs for less than 3 months. Extracted PBMC RNA gave rise to the TCR library. Another study also made use of these data, one on T cells in Graves' hyperthyroidism and ophthalmopathy. That work contributes: The diagnostic basis comprised clinical symptoms, serum thyroxine and TRAb, thyroid ultrasound and orbital computed tomography. For ophthalmopathy, model prediction preceded onset by a median approximately 6 months.

The sequence was collected from a woman in her thirties with Graves disease. The rearrangement joins TRBV27 to TRBJ1-6; D not certain. This sample comprised peripheral blood mononuclear cells (PBMCs), obtained at new diagnosis, from a patient treated with antithyroid drugs. The CDR3 reads CASRPQAVSPLHF. The CDR3 DNA sequence: TGTGCCAGCAGACCCCAGGCAGTCTCACCCCTCCACTTT.